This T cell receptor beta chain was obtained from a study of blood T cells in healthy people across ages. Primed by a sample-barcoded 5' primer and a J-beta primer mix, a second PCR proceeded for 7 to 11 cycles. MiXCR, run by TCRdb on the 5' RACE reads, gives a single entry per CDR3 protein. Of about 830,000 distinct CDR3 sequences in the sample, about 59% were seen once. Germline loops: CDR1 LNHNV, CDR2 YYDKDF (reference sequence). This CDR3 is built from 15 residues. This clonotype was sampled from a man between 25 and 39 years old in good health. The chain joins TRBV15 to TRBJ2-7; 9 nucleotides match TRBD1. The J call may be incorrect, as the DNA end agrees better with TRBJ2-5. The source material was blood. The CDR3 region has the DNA TGTGCCACCAGCAGAGATTCGACAGGGGGGGAGACCCAGTACTTC. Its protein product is CATSRDSTGGETQYF.